This TCR beta chain was documented in a study of T cells in Graves' hyperthyroidism and ophthalmopathy. This clonotype was seen ten or more times. Amplified TCR beta CDR3 regions came from RNA transcripts. With the HTBI primer set, the TCR CDR3 went through a first round of RT-PCR. TCRdb itself ran the multiplex PCR reads through MiXCR, one entry per CDR3 protein. In the table there are around 560,000 distinct CDR3 sequences, 15% to 20% of which are singletons. Germline-derived CDR1 and CDR2 are LGHDT and YNNKEL (reference sequence). The ends lost 6 bases at V and 5 bases at J; junction bases unmatched: 4. The CDR3 runs to 13 residues.

The chain links TRBV3-1 to TRBJ2-1; 7 bases are shared with TRBD2. The receptor's source is a woman younger than 30 with Graves' hyperthyroidism. Sequenced material: blood. The CDR3 spells CASRGLADNEQFF. CDR3 sequence (DNA): TGTGCCAGCAGGGGCCTAGCGGACAATGAGCAGTTCTTC.